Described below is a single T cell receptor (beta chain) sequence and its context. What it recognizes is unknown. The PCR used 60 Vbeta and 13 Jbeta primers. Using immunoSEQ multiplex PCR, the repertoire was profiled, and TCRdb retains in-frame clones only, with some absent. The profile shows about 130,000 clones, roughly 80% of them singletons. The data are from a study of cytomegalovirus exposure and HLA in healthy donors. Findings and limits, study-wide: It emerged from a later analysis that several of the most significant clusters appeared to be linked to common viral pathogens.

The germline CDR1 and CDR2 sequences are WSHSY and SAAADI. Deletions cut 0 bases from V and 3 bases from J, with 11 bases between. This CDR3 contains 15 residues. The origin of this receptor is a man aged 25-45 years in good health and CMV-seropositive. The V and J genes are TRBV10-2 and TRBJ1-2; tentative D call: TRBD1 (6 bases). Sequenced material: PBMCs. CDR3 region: CASSESRQGHYGYTF. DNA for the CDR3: TGCGCCAGCAGTGAGTCGAGGCAGGGGCACTATGGCTACACCTTC.